The entry that follows covers one T cell receptor beta chain sequence. Its antigen is not identified. TCRdb's table, derived via immunoSEQ multiplex PCR, lists solely in-frame clones and lacks some. The sample lists 80,000 or so clones, 87% occurring once. This record belongs to a study of T cell responses to AZD1222 COVID-19 vaccine. The overall study: Pooled in the analysis were second doses at about 4 or about 12 weeks.

Trimming cost V 6 bases and J 1 base; bases outside gene matches: 5. This CDR3 contains 14 residues. CDR1 LGHDT and CDR2 YNNKEL come from the germline V gene (reference sequence). Points from the study as a whole: The study identified only five to seven AZD1222 recipients as seropositive at baseline. Vaccination with two AZD1222 doses was followed by a rise in Spike-specific TCR breadth and depth.

V is TRBV3-1 (or the pseudogene TRBV3-2) and J is TRBJ2-5; TRBD1 aligns across 7 bases. The TCR originated in an adult in good health. Sequences were derived from peripheral blood, sampled on day 0 of AZD1222 vaccination. The CDR3 coding sequence is TGTGCCAGCAGTTTCTACAGGGGCCAAGAGACCCAGTACTTC. Residues: CASSFYRGQETQYF.